This TCR beta chain was sequenced during a study of OX40 agonist ivuxolimab in advanced cancers. TCRdb's copy holds only in-frame clones and misses some; the assay was immunoSEQ multiplex PCR. Counted here are roughly 76,000 clones, around 86% occurring once; the ten biggest clones make up roughly 8%. The sampling schedule covered blood at baseline, cycle 4 day 1, and cycle 7 day 1. CDR3 length equals 13 residues. Germline CDR1 MNHEY, CDR2 SVGAGI. The V end was cut by 7 bases, the J end by 5 bases, with 14 bases between. Study results and caveats: Partial responders receiving 0.1-3.0 mg/kg showed among the lowest clonal expansion.

Concerning this clone: Its antigen is currently unknown.

The chain uses TRBV6-5 and TRBJ1-2; D gene uncertain. The receptor was isolated from an adult with an advanced solid tumor such as melanoma, head and neck, liver or kidney cancer. This specimen consisted of CD4+ or CD8+ T cells sorted from blood, obtained in a trial of the OX40 agonist ivuxolimab. Here the CDR3 reads CASTSRGGYGYTF. CDR3 in DNA: TGTGCCAGCACCTCCCGGGGTGGTTATGGCTACACCTTC.